This T cell receptor (beta chain) was captured in a study of blood T cells in healthy people across ages. The V end lost 2 bases, the J end lost 5 bases, and 12 bases lay between the germline ends. Germline V gene lookup returns CDR1 KGHSH and CDR2 LQKENI. The CDR3 covers 14 residues. A second PCR, run for about 7 to 11 cycles, used a sample-barcoded 5' primer plus a J-beta primer mix. Via MiXCR, TCRdb re-called the 5' RACE reads, giving one row per CDR3 protein. The table lists roughly 1,700,000 distinct CDR3 sequences, under 30% of them singletons, with 7.7% in the top ten. V is TRBV18 and J is TRBJ1-2; possible D gene TRBD1, 6 bases. Sequenced input: blood. This TCR was recovered from a woman in her twenties or thirties in good health. DNA for the CDR3: TGTGCCAGCTCACCAGACAGGAACTCATATGGCTACACCTTC. Protein: CASSPDRNSYGYTF.